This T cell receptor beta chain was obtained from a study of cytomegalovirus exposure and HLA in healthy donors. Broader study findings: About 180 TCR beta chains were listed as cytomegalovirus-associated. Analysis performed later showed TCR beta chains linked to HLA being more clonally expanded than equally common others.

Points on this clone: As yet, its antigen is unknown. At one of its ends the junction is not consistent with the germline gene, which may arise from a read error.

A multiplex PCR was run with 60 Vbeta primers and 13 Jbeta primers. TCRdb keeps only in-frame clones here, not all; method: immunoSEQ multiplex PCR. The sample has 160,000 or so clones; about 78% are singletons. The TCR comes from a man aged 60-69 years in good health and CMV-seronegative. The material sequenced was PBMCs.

The DNA of the CDR3 is TGTGCCAGCAGTTTCGAGGCGGGACAGCCGATTTTT. This codes for CASSFEAGQPIF. This rearrangement joins TRBV7-2 to TRBJ1-4; TRBD1 aligns across 7 bases. The V gene's germline CDR1 is SGHTA and CDR2 FQGNSA. The CDR3 runs 12 residues.